This T cell receptor beta chain was retrieved from a study of blood T cell repertoires in COVID-19. Overall study: Acute and convalescent COVID-19 samples came from the United States, Italy and Spain. The cDNA or gDNA used as material had been derived from T cells, B-cell-depleted T cells, or PBMCs.

The V gene's germline CDR1 is LNHDA and CDR2 SQIVND (reference sequence). The CDR3 has 15 residues. After removal of 7 bases from V and 6 bases from J, the junction contained 14 bases not matched to a gene. In the authors' methods: Quantification of nucleated cells was approximated via reference gene primer amplification. The assay was immunoSEQ multiplex PCR, and TCRdb's table has in-frame clones only and misses some. The V and J calls and clone size are taken from that table; D and trimming were inferred from the DNA. Among under 300,000 clones listed, roughly 85% were seen once. This receptor was obtained from a woman under 30 with acute or convalescent COVID-19. The sequenced material came from peripheral blood. The chain employs TRBV19 and TRBJ1-2; 7 bases map to TRBD1. In DNA, the CDR3 is TGTGCCAGTACCCGGGAGGGGGCAGGGGGGAATGGCTACACCTTC. Amino acids: CASTREGAGGNGYTF.